This is a list of T cell receptor beta chains from one sample in a study of CD8 T cells in Susac syndrome. TCRdb passed the immunoSEQ multiplex PCR reads through MiXCR, listing each CDR3 protein once. The repertoire has about 280,000 distinct CDR3 sequences, approximately 84% of them found once; the top ten carry around 0.11%. Sequenced sample: CD8+ T cells from PBMCs. The source of these receptors is a human donor with multiple sclerosis. Each CDR3 is given with its conserved first and last residue. D genes are given only for firm matches. The size field is filled for only some rows; it gives once, few, many or a size class.

len: 16
d_gene: TRBD2
v_gene: TRBV5-1
j_gene: TRBJ2-1
abundance: -
CDR3aa: CASSFRGRDGGNEQFF
CDR3nt: TGCGCCAGCAGCTTCCGCGGGAGGGACGGTGGGAATGAGCAGTTCTTC

len: 14
d_gene: -
v_gene: TRBV6-1
j_gene: TRBJ1-4
abundance: few
CDR3aa: CASSPDLRAEKLFF
CDR3nt: TGTGCCAGCAGCCCGGACCTACGGGCGGAAAAACTGTTTTTT

len: 15
d_gene: TRBD1
v_gene: TRBV19
j_gene: TRBJ1-5
abundance: -
CDR3aa: CASSLMTGNNQPQHF
CDR3nt: TGTGCCAGTAGTCTCATGACAGGGAACAATCAGCCCCAGCATTTT

len: 14
d_gene: -
v_gene: TRBV11-2
j_gene: TRBJ2-1
abundance: few
CDR3aa: CASSLDEFYNEQFF
CDR3nt: TGTGCCAGCAGCTTAGATGAATTTTACAATGAGCAGTTCTTC

len: 20
d_gene: TRBD2
v_gene: TRBV29-1
j_gene: TRBJ2-1
abundance: -
CDR3aa: CSVEGLPTSGRTSSYNEQFF
CDR3nt: TGCAGCGTTGAAGGTTTGCCCACTAGCGGGAGGACTAGCTCCTACAATGAGCAGTTCTTC

len: 14
d_gene: -
v_gene: TRBV4-2
j_gene: TRBJ1-1
abundance: -
CDR3aa: CASSQVLGNTEAFF
CDR3nt: TGTGCCAGCAGCCAAGTCCTTGGGAACACTGAAGCTTTCTTT

len: 14
d_gene: TRBD1
v_gene: TRBV5-1
j_gene: TRBJ2-1
abundance: -
CDR3aa: CASSPDRGINEQFF
CDR3nt: TGCGCCAGCAGCCCGGACAGGGGGATCAATGAGCAGTTCTTC

len: 13
d_gene: TRBD2
v_gene: TRBV7-9
j_gene: TRBJ2-1
abundance: -
CDR3aa: CASSTSEDIEQFF
CDR3nt: TGTGCCAGCAGCACTAGCGAAGACATTGAGCAGTTCTTC

len: 11
d_gene: TRBD2
v_gene: TRBV28
j_gene: TRBJ2-5
abundance: -
CDR3aa: CASSLAGESHF
CDR3nt: TGTGCCAGCAGTTTGGCGGGAGAATCACACTTC

len: 15
d_gene: -
v_gene: TRBV9
j_gene: TRBJ2-1
abundance: -
CDR3aa: CASSVEEGLYNEQFF
CDR3nt: TGTGCCAGCAGCGTAGAAGAGGGCCTCTACAATGAGCAGTTCTTC

len: 13
d_gene: TRBD1
v_gene: TRBV29-1
j_gene: TRBJ1-2
abundance: -
CDR3aa: CSVDRGYNYGYTF
CDR3nt: TGCAGCGTCGACAGGGGGTATAACTATGGCTACACCTTC

len: 11
d_gene: TRBD1
v_gene: TRBV6-1
j_gene: TRBJ1-2
abundance: -
CDR3aa: CASISGGFPTF
CDR3nt: TGTGCCAGCATCTCAGGGGGGTTTCCCACCTTC

len: 17
d_gene: TRBD1
v_gene: TRBV6-5
j_gene: TRBJ2-3
abundance: -
CDR3aa: CASSYPSDRGPADTQYF
CDR3nt: TGTGCCAGCAGTTACCCCTCAGACAGGGGGCCGGCAGATACGCAGTATTTT

len: 16
d_gene: -
v_gene: TRBV2
j_gene: TRBJ2-1
abundance: -
CDR3aa: CASSEALASLLDEQFF
CDR3nt: TGTGCCAGCAGTGAAGCCCTAGCGTCCCTTTTGGATGAGCAGTTCTTC

len: 16
d_gene: -
v_gene: TRBV4-1
j_gene: TRBJ2-7
abundance: once
CDR3aa: CASSLRDTGMVNEQYF
CDR3nt: TGCGCCAGCAGCCTCAGGGACACGGGAATGGTCAACGAGCAGTACTTC

len: 13
d_gene: -
v_gene: TRBV28
j_gene: TRBJ1-1
abundance: -
CDR3aa: CASSFGRYTEAFF
CDR3nt: TGTGCCAGCAGTTTCGGCAGGTACACTGAAGCTTTCTTT

len: 13
d_gene: -
v_gene: TRBV5-6
j_gene: TRBJ2-7
abundance: -
CDR3aa: CASSLSQPYEQYF
CDR3nt: TGTGCCAGCAGCTTGTCCCAGCCTTACGAGCAGTACTTC

len: 15
d_gene: TRBD1
v_gene: TRBV11-2
j_gene: TRBJ2-1
abundance: -
CDR3aa: CASSLRDREWNEQFF
CDR3nt: TGTGCCAGCAGCCTCCGGGACAGGGAATGGAATGAGCAGTTCTTC

len: 13
d_gene: -
v_gene: TRBV25-1
j_gene: TRBJ1-2
abundance: -
CDR3aa: CASQPGYRDGYTF
CDR3nt: TGTGCCAGTCAGCCCGGGTATCGTGATGGCTACACCTTC

len: 15
d_gene: -
v_gene: TRBV9
j_gene: TRBJ1-1
abundance: -
CDR3aa: CASSPSGQGNTEAFF
CDR3nt: TGTGCCAGCAGTCCCAGTGGTCAGGGGAACACTGAAGCTTTCTTT

len: 14
d_gene: TRBD1
v_gene: TRBV2
j_gene: TRBJ2-4
abundance: -
CDR3aa: CASSPTGWADIQYF
CDR3nt: TGTGCCAGCAGCCCGACAGGGTGGGCGGACATTCAGTACTTC

len: 14
d_gene: -
v_gene: TRBV28
j_gene: TRBJ1-1
abundance: -
CDR3aa: CASIYQGENTEAFF
CDR3nt: TGTGCCAGCATCTACCAGGGTGAGAACACTGAAGCTTTCTTT

len: 14
d_gene: -
v_gene: TRBV27
j_gene: TRBJ2-7
abundance: -
CDR3aa: CASSLRGEAYEQYF
CDR3nt: TGTGCCAGCAGTTTAAGGGGGGAAGCCTACGAGCAGTACTTC

len: 14
d_gene: -
v_gene: TRBV12-5
j_gene: TRBJ1-5
abundance: -
CDR3aa: CASGGASTHQPQHF
CDR3nt: TGTGCTAGTGGGGGGGCCTCAACCCACCAGCCCCAGCATTTT

len: 19
d_gene: TRBD1
v_gene: TRBV28
j_gene: TRBJ2-7
abundance: -
CDR3aa: CASSFSGQGLSMSAYEQYF
CDR3nt: TGTGCCAGCAGTTTCTCGGGACAGGGGTTGTCTATGTCGGCCTACGAGCAGTACTTC

len: 16
d_gene: TRBD1
v_gene: TRBV4-2
j_gene: TRBJ1-5
abundance: once
CDR3aa: CASSQDLEAGGQPQHF
CDR3nt: TGTGCCAGCAGCCAAGATCTAGAGGCAGGGGGGCAGCCCCAGCATTTT

len: 14
d_gene: -
v_gene: TRBV9
j_gene: TRBJ1-3
abundance: -
CDR3aa: CASRAAGLGNTIYF
CDR3nt: TGTGCCAGCAGGGCGGCGGGCCTAGGAAACACCATATATTTT

len: 15
d_gene: -
v_gene: TRBV5-5
j_gene: TRBJ1-1
abundance: -
CDR3aa: CASSLSAGWATEAFF
CDR3nt: TGTGCCAGCAGCTTGTCGGCGGGCTGGGCCACTGAAGCTTTCTTT